Listed below are T cell receptor beta chains from one sample, sequenced in a study of blood T cell repertoires in COVID-19. TCRdb's copy holds only in-frame clones and misses some; the assay was immunoSEQ multiplex PCR. The repertoire holds around 230,000 clones, approximately 90% seen once, with 7.2% in the top ten. Sequencing was performed on peripheral blood. All receptors derive from a man between 60 and 75 years old who had recovered from COVID-19. Both conserved end residues are part of each CDR3. Each record gives: J gene, V gene, clone size, D gene, CDR3 protein, CDR3 DNA. D genes are given only for firm matches. The size field is filled for only some rows; it gives once, few, many or a size class.

>TRBJ2-1|TRBV5-8|-|TRBD1
CASSPGQNYNEQFF
TGTGCCAGTAGCCCGGGACAGAACTACAATGAGCAGTTCTTC
>TRBJ2-4|TRBV29-1|-|-
CSVSGLGLVYF
TGCAGCGTCTCCGGGTTGGGGCTCGTGTACTTC
>TRBJ2-3|TRBV4-2|-|TRBD2
CASSQVSSGGNTQYF
TGTGCCAGCAGCCAAGTGTCTAGCGGGGGTAATACGCAGTATTTT
>TRBJ1-3|TRBV7-6|many|-
CASSPAAVPSGNTIYF
TGTGCCAGCAGCCCTGCGGCGGTCCCCTCTGGAAACACCATATATTTT
>TRBJ2-6|TRBV18|-|TRBD1
CASSRITGAGANVLTF
TGTGCCAGCTCACGGATAACAGGGGCTGGGGCCAACGTCCTGACTTTC
>TRBJ1-2|TRBV5-1|-|TRBD1
CASSLAWTGLNYGYTF
TGCGCCAGCAGCTTGGCCTGGACAGGGTTGAACTATGGCTACACCTTC
>TRBJ2-2|TRBV19|once|TRBD2
CASTFSGGDPRRTGELFF
TGTGCCAGTACCTTCAGCGGGGGAGACCCACGTCGGACCGGGGAGCTGTTTTTT
>TRBJ1-2|TRBV27|once|TRBD1
CASMGTENYGYTF
TGTGCCAGCATGGGGACAGAGAACTATGGCTACACCTTC
>TRBJ2-1|TRBV6-5|-|TRBD2
CASSTGLAGGEQFF
TGTGCCAGCAGTACGGGACTAGCGGGGGGAGAGCAGTTCTTC
>TRBJ2-7|TRBV6-5|-|-
CASQEGMNSYEQYF
TGTGCCAGCCAGGAGGGGATGAACTCCTACGAGCAGTACTTC
>TRBJ1-1|TRBV11-2|-|TRBD1
CASSLEGGLLGTEAFF
TGTGCCAGCAGCTTAGAAGGGGGCTTACTAGGGACTGAAGCTTTCTTT
>TRBJ1-2|TRBV9|-|TRBD1
CASSVAPGQNYGYTF
TGTGCCAGCAGCGTCGCTCCGGGACAGAACTATGGCTACACCTTC
>TRBJ2-5|TRBV18|-|TRBD1
CASSQGQGQETQYF
TGTGCCAGCTCACAAGGACAGGGACAAGAGACCCAGTACTTC
>TRBJ1-3|TRBV18|-|TRBD1
CASSTTTAGGSGNTIYF
TGTGCCAGCTCAACCACGACCGCAGGGGGCTCTGGAAACACCATATATTTT
>TRBJ2-1|TRBV11-2|-|-
CASSLEGRGSNEQFF
TGTGCCAGCAGCTTAGAGGGCAGGGGAAGCAATGAGCAGTTCTTC
>TRBJ2-5|TRBV6-5|-|TRBD2
CASSSSRAGGRETQYF
TGTGCCAGCAGTTCCTCCCGAGCGGGGGGGCGTGAGACCCAGTACTTC
>TRBJ1-2|TRBV5-1|-|-
CASSSQRLQEKPGYGYTF
TGCGCCAGCAGCTCTCAAAGACTCCAAGAGAAGCCGGGCTATGGCTACACCTTC
>TRBJ1-1|TRBV27|-|TRBD1
CASSQTGRGTEAFF
TGTGCCAGCAGTCAGACAGGGAGAGGAACTGAAGCTTTCTTT
>TRBJ2-1|TRBV2|-|TRBD1
CASSGQGANEQFF
TGTGCCAGCAGTGGACAGGGTGCGAATGAGCAGTTCTTC
>TRBJ2-2|TRBV9|-|TRBD2
CASSVEAGGPTGELFF
TGTGCCAGCAGCGTAGAAGCGGGGGGGCCTACCGGGGAGCTGTTTTTT
>TRBJ1-5|TRBV28|-|-
CASSLYPGAQPQHF
TGTGCCAGCAGTTTATATCCAGGTGCACAGCCCCAGCATTTT
>TRBJ2-1|TRBV5-6|-|-
CASNFIDSDARHEQFF
TGTGCCAGCAACTTTATCGACTCCGACGCAAGGCATGAGCAGTTCTTC
>TRBJ2-2|TRBV6-4|-|TRBD1
CASSDDRVTGELFF
TGTGCCAGCAGTGACGACAGGGTCACCGGGGAGCTGTTTTTT
>TRBJ2-3|TRBV27|few|TRBD1
CASSTTAAGTGGLGDTQYF
TGTGCCAGCAGTACAACAGCCGCCGGGACAGGGGGGTTAGGAGATACGCAGTATTTT
>TRBJ2-1|TRBV11-3|-|-
CASSPRTTSGEQFF
TGTGCCAGCAGCCCCCGGACTACTTCGGGTGAGCAGTTCTTC
>TRBJ2-7|TRBV11-2|-|-
CASSPRDFALDEQYF
TGTGCCAGCAGCCCCCGTGACTTTGCGCTCGACGAGCAGTACTTC
>TRBJ2-3|TRBV5-6|-|-
CASSLAFAPDLPQYF
TGTGCCAGCAGCTTGGCTTTCGCCCCCGACTTGCCGCAGTATTTT
>TRBJ2-6|TRBV6-1|-|TRBD1
CASSEARRLGQGSGANVLTF
TGTGCCAGCAGTGAAGCGCGTCGCCTGGGACAGGGGTCTGGGGCCAACGTCCTGACTTTC
>TRBJ1-2|TRBV5-5|-|TRBD1
CASSLVAGQGNGYTF
TGTGCCAGCAGCTTGGTAGCGGGACAGGGGAATGGCTACACCTTC